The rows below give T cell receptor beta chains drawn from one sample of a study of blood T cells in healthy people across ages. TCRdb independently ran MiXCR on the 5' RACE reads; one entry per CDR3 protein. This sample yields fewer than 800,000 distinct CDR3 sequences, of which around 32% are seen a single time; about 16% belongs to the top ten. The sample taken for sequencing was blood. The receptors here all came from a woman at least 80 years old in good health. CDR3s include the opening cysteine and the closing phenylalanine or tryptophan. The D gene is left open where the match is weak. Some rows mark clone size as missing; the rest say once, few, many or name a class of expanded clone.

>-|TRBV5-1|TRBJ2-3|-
TGTGCCAGCAGCCTAGGGGACGATACGCAGTATTTT
CASSLGDDTQYF
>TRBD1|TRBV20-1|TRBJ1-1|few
TGCAGTGCTAGAGGTGACAGGGGGCACGACACTGAAGCTTTCTTT
CSARGDRGHDTEAFF
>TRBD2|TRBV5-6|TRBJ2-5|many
TGTGCCAGCAGCCCCCTAAATAGCGGGAGAGGCGGGGAGACCCAGTACTTC
CASSPLNSGRGGETQYF
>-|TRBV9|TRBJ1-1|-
TGTGCCAGCAGCGTAGTTGGGGGCGCGAGCACTGAAGCTTTCTTT
CASSVVGGASTEAFF
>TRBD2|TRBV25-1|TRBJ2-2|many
TGTGCCAGCAGTGATTTCCTAACCGGGACTAGCGGTACCACCGGGGAGCTGTTTTTT
CASSDFLTGTSGTTGELFF
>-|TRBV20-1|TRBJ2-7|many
TGCAGTGCTAGAGATTTCCAGGGGACCTCCGAGCAGTACTTC
CSARDFQGTSEQYF
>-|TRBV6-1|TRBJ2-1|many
TGTGCCAGCAGTATGACGTTTCAGGCGAATGAGCAGTTCTTC
CASSMTFQANEQFF
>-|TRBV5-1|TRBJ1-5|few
TGCGCCAGCAGCCGGGGGTTGGGCAATCAGCCCCAGCATTTT
CASSRGLGNQPQHF
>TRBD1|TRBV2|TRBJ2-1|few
TGTGCCAGCAAAAGAGGGGGCTTTAATGAGCAGTTCTTC
CASKRGGFNEQFF
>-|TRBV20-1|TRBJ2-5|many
TGCAGTGCTAGAGACCCCCGGGGGGCCGCAAAGACCCAGTACTTC
CSARDPRGAAKTQYF
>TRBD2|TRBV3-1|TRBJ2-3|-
TGTGTCAGCAGCCTCCTAGCGGGGGGGCCAGATACGCAGTATTTT
CVSSLLAGGPDTQYF
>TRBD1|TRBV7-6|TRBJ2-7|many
TGTGCCAGCAGCGGGCCGACAGGGCCAGCGGATCGCTACGAGCAGTACTTC
CASSGPTGPADRYEQYF
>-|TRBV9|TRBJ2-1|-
TGTGCCAGCAGCGTAGACAGATATAATGGGCAGTTCTTC
CASSVDRYNGQFF
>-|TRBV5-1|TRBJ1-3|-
TGCGCCAGCAGGACGACAGGCAGCTCTGGAAACACCATATATTTT
CASRTTGSSGNTIYF
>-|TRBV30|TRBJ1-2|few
TGTGCCTGGAGTCCCCGGGGCGGTACTAACTATGGCTACACCTTC
CAWSPRGGTNYGYTF
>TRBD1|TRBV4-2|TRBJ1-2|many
TGTGCCAGCAGCCGAGCACAGGGGAGTGGCTACACCTTC
CASSRAQGSGYTF
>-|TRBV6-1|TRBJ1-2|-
TGTGCCAGCGGGTTCCCAGGGACACGGGATGGCTACACTTTC
CASGFPGTRDGYTF
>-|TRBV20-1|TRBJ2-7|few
TGCAGTGCTCGAACCACATACGAGCAGTACTTC
CSARTTYEQYF
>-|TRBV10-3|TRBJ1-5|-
TGTGCCATCAGTGAGTCGAGCGACAGTAATCATCCCCAGCATTTT
CAISESSDSNHPQHF
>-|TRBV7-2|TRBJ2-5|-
TGTGCCAGCAGCTTAAAGCTAGCAGGGACTCGGGAGACCCAGTACTTC
CASSLKLAGTRETQYF
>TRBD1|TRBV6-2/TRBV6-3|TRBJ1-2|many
TGTGCCAGCAGTTTCGGGACAGCCTATGGCTACACCTTC
CASSFGTAYGYTF
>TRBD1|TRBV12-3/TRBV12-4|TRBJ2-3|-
TGTGCCAGCAGTTTCCGGACAGGAGTGTACGCAGATACGGAATATTTT
CASSFRTGVYADTEYF
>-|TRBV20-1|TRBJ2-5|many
TGCAGTGCTAGACCGGGAAGGGCTCAAGAGACCCAGTACTTC
CSARPGRAQETQYF
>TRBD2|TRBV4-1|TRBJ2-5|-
TGCGCCAGCAGCTTTAAGACTAGCGGAAGGGGAAAGACCCAGTACTTC
CASSFKTSGRGKTQYF
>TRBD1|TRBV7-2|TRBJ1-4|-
TGTGCCAGCAGCCGCGGGACAGGGTCAACTAATGAAAAACTGTTTTTT
CASSRGTGSTNEKLFF
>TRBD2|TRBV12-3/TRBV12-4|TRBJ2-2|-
TGTGCCAGCAGTTTGGTAGCGGGGGTCCGGACCGGGGAGCTGTTTTTT
CASSLVAGVRTGELFF
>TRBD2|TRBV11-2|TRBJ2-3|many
TGTGCCAGCAGCGTTCAGGGAGGGGAGACAGATACGCAGTATTTT
CASSVQGGETDTQYF
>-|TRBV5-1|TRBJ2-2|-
TGCGCCAGCAGCCCGGGGGCAGCAGTAAACGGGGAGCGGTTTTTT
CASSPGAAVNGERFF
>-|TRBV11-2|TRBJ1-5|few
TGTGCCAGCAGCTTTTCAGGGGTTGGTCAGCCCCAGCATTTT
CASSFSGVGQPQHF
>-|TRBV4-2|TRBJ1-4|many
TGTGCCAGCAGCCAAGTGAGTGACTCTTACGAAAAACTGTTTTTT
CASSQVSDSYEKLFF
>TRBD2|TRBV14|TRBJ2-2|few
TGTGCCAGCAGCCAAGATCTTCCCTCTAGCGGGGCTAACACCGGGGAGCTGTTTTTT
CASSQDLPSSGANTGELFF
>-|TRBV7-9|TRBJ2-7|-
TGTGCCAGCAGCCCGCAGGGGATCTCCTACGAGCAGTACTTC
CASSPQGISYEQYF
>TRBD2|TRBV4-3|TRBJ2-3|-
TGCGCCAGCAGCCAAGACGGCGGGGGGGCCGGGGATACGCAGTATTTT
CASSQDGGGAGDTQYF
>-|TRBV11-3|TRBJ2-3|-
TGTGCCAGCAGCTTAGAATGGGGGCGCGAAGATACGCAGTATTTT
CASSLEWGREDTQYF
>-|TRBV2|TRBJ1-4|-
TGTGCCAGCAGTGAACAGGTGAATGAAAAACTGTTTTTT
CASSEQVNEKLFF
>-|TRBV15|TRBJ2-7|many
TGTGCCACCAGCAGAGAAGTTAGGGCAGAGCAGTACTTC
CATSREVRAEQYF
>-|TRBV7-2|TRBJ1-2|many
TGTGCCAGCAGCCCTACATTGGAGGGAGGCTACACCTTC
CASSPTLEGGYTF
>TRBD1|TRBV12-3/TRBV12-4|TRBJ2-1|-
TGTGCCAGAAGTATATGGACAGGCCCCGTCAGGTACAATGAGCAATTTTTC
CARSIWTGPVRYNEQFF
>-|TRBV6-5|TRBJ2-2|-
TGTGCCAGCACGAGCAGGAACACCGGGGAGCTGTTTTTT
CASTSRNTGELFF
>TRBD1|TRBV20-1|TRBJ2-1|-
TGCAGTGCTAGATCAAGACAGGGGGAAATATCCTACAATGAGCAGTTCTTC
CSARSRQGEISYNEQFF
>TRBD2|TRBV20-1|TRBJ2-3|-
TGCAGTGCTAGAGCTCCGGGGGGGCCGGGAGATACGCAGTATTTT
CSARAPGGPGDTQYF
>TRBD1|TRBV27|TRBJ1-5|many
TGTGCCAGCAGTCTACAGGGGGTAGGACAGCCCCAGCATTTT
CASSLQGVGQPQHF
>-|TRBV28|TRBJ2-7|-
TGTGCCAGCACCGACACCACATTATCCTACGAGCAGTACTTC
CASTDTTLSYEQYF
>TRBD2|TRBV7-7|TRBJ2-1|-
TGTGCCAGCAGCGTAAACGGGAGGGGCGATGAGCAGTTCTTC
CASSVNGRGDEQFF
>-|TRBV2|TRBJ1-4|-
TGTGCCAGCAGATTAACGGACAGAGGAAATGAAAAACTGTTTTTT
CASRLTDRGNEKLFF